Included here is one T cell receptor (beta chain) sequence, with context. The sample comes from a study of cytomegalovirus exposure and HLA in healthy donors. The protocol was immunoSEQ multiplex PCR, while the TCRdb copy is restricted to in-frame clones and leaves out a portion. The sample consists of about 400,000 clones, around 86% of them appearing once. The sequencing sample was made of PBMCs. This TCR was sampled from a woman younger than 35 in good health and CMV-seronegative.

In DNA form, the CDR3 reads TGTGCCAGCAGCGTAGAGCCTAGCGCCTCCTACGAGCAGTACTTC. Amino acids: CASSVEPSASYEQYF. The chain uses TRBV9 and TRBJ2-7; D may be TRBD2 (6 bases). Germline V gene sequence: CDR1 SGDLS, CDR2 YYNGEE. Trimming left V 0 bases short and J 0 bases short, with 10 bases between. This CDR3 comprises 15 residues.